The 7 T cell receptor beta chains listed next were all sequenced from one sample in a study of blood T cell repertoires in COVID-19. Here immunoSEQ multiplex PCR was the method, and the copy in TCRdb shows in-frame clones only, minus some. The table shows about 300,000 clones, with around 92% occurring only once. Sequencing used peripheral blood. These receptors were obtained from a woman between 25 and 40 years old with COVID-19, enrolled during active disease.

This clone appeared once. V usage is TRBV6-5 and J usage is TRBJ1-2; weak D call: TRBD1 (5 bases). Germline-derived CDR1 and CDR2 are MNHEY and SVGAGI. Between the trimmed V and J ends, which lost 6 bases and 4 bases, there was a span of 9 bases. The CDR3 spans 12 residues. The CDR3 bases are TGTGCCAGCAGGGGGGGAGGCTATGGCTACACCTTC. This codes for CASRGGGYGYTF.

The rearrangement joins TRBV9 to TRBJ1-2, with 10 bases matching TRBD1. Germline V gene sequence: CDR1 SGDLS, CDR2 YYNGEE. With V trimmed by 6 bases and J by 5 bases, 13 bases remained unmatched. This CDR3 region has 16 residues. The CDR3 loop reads CASNRPGRTGGYGYTF. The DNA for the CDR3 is TGTGCCAGCAACCGTCCGGGAAGGACAGGGGGATATGGCTACACCTTC.

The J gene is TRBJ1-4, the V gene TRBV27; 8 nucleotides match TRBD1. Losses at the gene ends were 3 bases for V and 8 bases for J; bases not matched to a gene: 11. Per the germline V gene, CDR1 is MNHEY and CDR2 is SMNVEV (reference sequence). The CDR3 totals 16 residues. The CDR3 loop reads CASSFTRDRIGEKLFF. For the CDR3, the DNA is TGTGCCAGCAGTTTTACCCGGGACAGGATAGGCGAAAAACTGTTTTTT. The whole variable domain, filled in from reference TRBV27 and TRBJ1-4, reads EAQVTQNPRYLITVTGKKLTVTCSQNMNHEYMSWYRQDPGLGLRQIYYSMNVEVTDKGDVPEGYKVSRKEKRNFPLILESPSPNQTSLYFCASSFTRDRIGEKLFFGSGTQLSVL.

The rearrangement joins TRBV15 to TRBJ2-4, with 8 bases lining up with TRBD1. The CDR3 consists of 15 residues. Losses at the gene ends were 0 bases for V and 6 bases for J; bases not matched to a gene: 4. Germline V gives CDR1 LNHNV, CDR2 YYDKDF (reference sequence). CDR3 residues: CATSREDRGTNIQYF. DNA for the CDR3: TGTGCCACCAGCAGAGAAGACAGGGGAACAAACATTCAGTACTTC.

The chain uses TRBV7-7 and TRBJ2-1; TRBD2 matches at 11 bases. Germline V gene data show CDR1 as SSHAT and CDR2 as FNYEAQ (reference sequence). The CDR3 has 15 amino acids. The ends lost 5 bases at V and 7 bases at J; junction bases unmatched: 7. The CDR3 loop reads CASSAGTSGMNEQFF. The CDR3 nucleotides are TGTGCCAGCAGCGCCGGGACTAGCGGTATGAATGAGCAGTTCTTC.

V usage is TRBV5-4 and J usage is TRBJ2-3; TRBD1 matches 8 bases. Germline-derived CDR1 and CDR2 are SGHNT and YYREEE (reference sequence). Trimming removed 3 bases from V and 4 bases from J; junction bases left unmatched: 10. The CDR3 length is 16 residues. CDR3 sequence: CASSSGRDRNSDTQYF. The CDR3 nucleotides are TGTGCCAGCAGCTCGGGACGGGACAGGAATTCAGATACGCAGTATTTT.

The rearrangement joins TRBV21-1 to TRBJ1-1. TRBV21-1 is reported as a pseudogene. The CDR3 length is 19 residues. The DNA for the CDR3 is TGTGCCAGTCCCTCGGGAGTCCTGACAGCCCGACTCATGAACACTGAAGCTTTCTTT. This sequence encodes CASPSGVLTARLMNTEAFF.